This T cell receptor (beta chain) was identified in a study of T cells after posttransplantation cyclophosphamide. The germline V gene encodes CDR1 MGHRA and CDR2 YSYEKL. The CDR3 runs 13 residues. Trimming left V 4 bases short and J 0 bases short, with 7 bases between. This clone was seen many times. Its antigen remains unknown. Findings and limits, study-wide: TRB overlap between skin or GI tissue T cells and blood was limited. Recipient CMV seropositivity and CMV reactivation strongly tracked TRB clonality. Donor-recipient repertoire similarity was low at 1-2 months, rising over year one.

TCRdb's table, derived via immunoSEQ multiplex PCR, lists solely in-frame clones and lacks some. The sample has about 24,000 clones, none seen only once. Sequencing was performed on PBMCs. The chain couples TRBV4-1 to TRBJ2-7; D ambiguous. This receptor was identified in a woman in her sixties or seventies in good health, CMV-negative, and a related stem cell transplant donor. This chain's CDR3 is CASSRGTSYEQYF. The CDR3 DNA follows: TGCGCCAGCAGCCGTGGCACCTCCTACGAGCAGTACTTC.